This TCR beta chain appears in the sequencing data of a study of CD8 T cells in Susac syndrome. Study-level findings and limits: By the study's own acknowledgment, its TCR sequencing and HLA analysis included relatively few individuals.

Sequencing of TCR beta covered CD8+ and CD4+ T cells obtained from blood. It was negative isolation that provided the CD8+ and CD4+ T cells, whereas TEMRA cells were enriched by FACS. A quantity of about 0.45 to 1 ug RNA underwent reverse transcription using random hexamers. The TCR beta CDR3 was amplified by immunoSEQ multiplex PCR across 54 Vbeta, 13 Jbeta. TCRdb re-analysed the immunoSEQ multiplex PCR reads in MiXCR, keeping a single row per CDR3 protein. The repertoire holds around 300,000 distinct CDR3 sequences, 75% to 90% seen once, with approximately 0.18% in the top ten. This clonotype was counted between two and nine times. Its antigen is undetermined. The sequence derives from a human donor with multiple sclerosis. Sequences were obtained from CD8+ T cells from PBMCs.

Here the CDR3 DNA reads TGTGCCAGCAGCTTAGGAGGACAGGGATCGGCACCCCTCCACTTT. Protein product: CASSLGGQGSAPLHF. This chain uses TRBV7-6 with TRBJ1-6, with 8 bases fitting TRBD1. Per the germline V gene, CDR1 is SGHVS and CDR2 is FNYEAQ. CDR3 length equals 15 residues. V dropped 1 base and J dropped 11; count of bases not matched to a gene: 7.